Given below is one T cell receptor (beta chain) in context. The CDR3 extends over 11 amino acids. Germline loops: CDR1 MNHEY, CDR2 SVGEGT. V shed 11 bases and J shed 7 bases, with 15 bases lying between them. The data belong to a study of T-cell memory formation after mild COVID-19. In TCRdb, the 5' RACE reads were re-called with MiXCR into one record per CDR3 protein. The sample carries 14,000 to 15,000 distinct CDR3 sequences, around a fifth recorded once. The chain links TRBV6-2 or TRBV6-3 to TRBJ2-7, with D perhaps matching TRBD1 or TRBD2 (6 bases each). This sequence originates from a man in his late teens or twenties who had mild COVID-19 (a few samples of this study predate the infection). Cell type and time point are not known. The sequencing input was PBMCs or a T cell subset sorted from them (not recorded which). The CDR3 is CAPPRGTEQYF. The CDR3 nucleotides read TGTGCCCCCCCAAGGGGGACTGAGCAGTACTTC.